This TCR beta chain is from a study of cytomegalovirus exposure and HLA in healthy donors. Turning to the study itself: Early released data had approximately 86 million unique TCRs, all coming from HLA-typed donors. Study-level results: According to the study, 160 or so TCR beta chains were cytomegalovirus-associated. Later analysis associated a missense DCLRE1C variant with TCR beta V- and J-gene trimming.

V was shortened by 4 bases and J by 3 bases, with 10 bases between the two germline ends. The CDR3 spans 13 residues. Germline CDR1 is SNHLY and CDR2 is FYNNEI. Both 60 Vbeta primers and 13 Jbeta primers went into the PCR. Generated by immunoSEQ multiplex PCR, the TCRdb table keeps only in-frame clones and is missing some. The repertoire consists of 130,000 or so clones, with approximately 75% occurring once and the leading ten covering around 1%. On this clone: Its antigen remains unknown.

The rearrangement uses TRBV2 and TRBJ2-7; D may be TRBD2 (7 bases). The TCR comes from a male donor in good health and CMV-seronegative. Sequencing input: PBMCs. CDR3 sequence (DNA): TGTGCCAGCAGTGTAGGGGGGGTCTACGAGCAGTACTTC. It codes for CASSVGGVYEQYF.